These 2 T cell receptor beta chains originate from one sample sequenced in a study of vaccination and CD4 T cells after COVID-19. These TCRs' antigens remain unknown. The assay that was used to sequence DNA from cultured CD4+ T cells was the Oncomine TCR Beta short-read assay. TCRdb reanalysed the PCR reads using MiXCR and keeps one entry per CDR3 protein. The data contain approximately 5,000 distinct CDR3 sequences, about 30% of them singletons. The sample's treatment: roughly nine-day PBMC culture with coronavirus spike peptide pools or control peptides (ViraFEST assay). The material was CD4+ T cells from blood, cultured in vitro, obtained after SARS-CoV-2 vaccination. The receptor source for this set is a human donor who had recovered from COVID-19.

This sequence joins TRBV11-2 and TRBJ2-3; 7 positions agree with TRBD1. This CDR3 comprises 15 residues. Germline loops: CDR1 SGHAT, CDR2 FQNNGV. The V gene end was trimmed by 5 bases and the J gene end by 6 bases; junction bases not matched to a gene: 11. The CDR3 DNA reads as TGTGCCAGCAGCGACCCCACAGGGGCTGGGGATACGCAGTATTTT. This codes for CASSDPTGAGDTQYF.

The rearrangement uses TRBV10-3 and TRBJ1-2; no definite D call. The germline V and J ends were trimmed by 2 bases and 2 bases, with 6 bases remaining between them. Germline CDR1 and CDR2: ENHRY and SYGVKD. This CDR3 is built from 13 residues. CDR3 bases: TGTGCCATCAGTGAGGAAAACAACTATGGCTACACCTTC. Its protein product is CAISEENNYGYTF.